One sample yielded the 29 T cell receptor beta chains listed below, sequenced in a study of control samples from healthy donors and cancer patients. TCRdb keeps only in-frame clones here, not all; method: immunoSEQ multiplex PCR. Seen here are around 170,000 clones, more than 80% observed once, and the top ten hold roughly 1.5%. The sample was blood. These receptors came from a man aged 25 to 45 in good health.

This chain connects TRBV6-2 or TRBV6-3 to TRBJ2-7; 7 bases fit TRBD1. Germline CDR1 reads MNHEY; CDR2 reads SVGEGT. CDR3 length: 14 amino acids. The trim removed 5 bases at V and 2 bases at J, leaving 6 bases unmatched. CDR3 amino acids: CASSNTGATYEQYF. For the CDR3, the DNA is TGTGCCAGCAGTAACACAGGGGCAACCTACGAGCAGTACTTC.

The V call is TRBV7-2, the J call TRBJ2-5, with unresolved D. The germline gives CDR1 SGHTA, CDR2 FQGNSA. The CDR3 sequence is 13 residues long. V lost 4 bases and J lost 3, with 9 bases in between. The CDR3 DNA is TGTGCCAGCAGCTCGGGCCTAAAAGAGACCCAGTACTTC. Amino acids: CASSSGLKETQYF.

V usage is TRBV18 and J usage is TRBJ2-5, with D unresolved. Between the trimmed V and J ends, which lost 8 bases and 5 bases, there was a span of 15 bases. This CDR3 spans 13 amino acids. Germline V gene data show CDR1 as KGHSH and CDR2 as LQKENI. This CDR3 reads CASATGLYETQYF. DNA of the CDR3: TGTGCCAGCGCCACCGGATTGTACGAGACCCAGTACTTC.

The chain links TRBV7-2 to TRBJ2-2; the D gene is possibly TRBD1 (5 bases). Trimming cost V 4 bases and J 6 bases, with 15 bases left between them. Germline CDR1 is SGHTA and CDR2 is FQGNSA. CDR3 length equals 15 residues. CDR3 nucleotide sequence: TGTGCCAGCAGCTCCCAGGGCCTGTCGGCCGGGGAGCTGTTTTTT. This sequence encodes CASSSQGLSAGELFF.

The chain links TRBV27 to TRBJ1-1; D not resolved. This CDR3 contains 13 residues. With 3 bases removed from V and 1 base from J, the gap between germline ends came to 6 bases. CDR1 MNHEY and CDR2 SMNVEV come from the germline V gene (reference sequence). For the CDR3, the DNA is TGTGCCAGCAGTTTCGGCGGGAACACTGAAGCTTTCTTT. It specifies CASSFGGNTEAFF.

In DNA, the CDR3 is TGCGCCAGCAGCCGGGCAGGGTGGGACACCGGGGAGCTGTTTTTT. This gives the protein CASSRAGWDTGELFF. The chain is built from TRBV5-1 and TRBJ2-2; D might be TRBD1 (5 bases). Germline assignment: CDR1 SGHRS and CDR2 YFSETQ. The CDR3 length is 15 residues. Trimming removed 4 bases from V and 3 bases from J, with 13 bases in between.

V usage is TRBV27 and J usage is TRBJ1-3; maybe TRBD1 (5 bases). CDR3 length: 13 residues. The germline V gene encodes CDR1 MNHEY and CDR2 SMNVEV (reference sequence). V was trimmed by 5 bases and J by 4 bases, leaving 9 bases between them. Here the CDR3 DNA reads TGTGCCAGCAGTCCGGGACCAGGAAACACCATATATTTT. Amino acids: CASSPGPGNTIYF.

V and J are TRBV30 and TRBJ1-2; 8 positions agree with TRBD1. This CDR3 region has 13 residues. Trimming cost V 1 base and J 7 bases; bases outside gene matches: 5. In germline, CDR1 is GTSNPN, CDR2 SVGIG (reference sequence). The chain's CDR3 is CAWSADREFGYTF. Written as DNA, the CDR3 is TGTGCCTGGAGTGCGGACAGGGAGTTTGGCTACACCTTC.

V gene TRBV28 combines with J gene TRBJ2-3; TRBD2 agrees at 15 bases. V trimming: 5 bases; J trimming: 3 bases; junction bases outside the gene matches: 3. Germline values: CDR1 MDHEN, CDR2 SYDVKM. This CDR3 has 16 residues. The DNA for the CDR3 is TGTGCCAGCAGTAGGGGACTAGCGGGAGGAACAGATACGCAGTATTTT. As protein: CASSRGLAGGTDTQYF.

The J gene is TRBJ1-1, the V gene TRBV27; possible D gene TRBD1, 5 bases. V lost 3 bases and J lost 6, with 17 bases in between. CDR3 length equals 15 residues. The germline V gene has CDR1 MNHEY and CDR2 SMNVEV (reference sequence). The CDR3 DNA follows: TGTGCCAGCAGTTTTTCCATAACAGGCCTGGCTGAAGCTTTCTTT. Protein product: CASSFSITGLAEAFF.

V usage is TRBV27 and J usage is TRBJ2-1; tentatively, D is TRBD1 (5 bases). Germline lookup yields CDR1 MNHEY and CDR2 SMNVEV (reference sequence). Trimming removed 2 bases from V and 7 bases from J, with 15 bases in between. The CDR3 consists of 15 residues. CDR3 sequence reads: CASSLKRQLENEQFF. The CDR3, as DNA: TGTGCCAGCAGTTTAAAACGACAGCTCGAAAATGAGCAGTTCTTC.

This chain joins TRBV6-5 and TRBJ1-2; D remains ambiguous. The V gene lost 0 bases and the J gene lost 4 bases, with 15 bases spanning the gap. Germline assignment: CDR1 MNHEY and CDR2 SVGAGI. The CDR3 length is 16 residues. This CDR3 is CASSYSNGNLAYGYTF. The DNA for the CDR3 is TGTGCCAGCAGTTACTCGAACGGCAACCTAGCCTATGGCTACACCTTC.

This rearrangement joins TRBV5-4 to TRBJ2-4, with 9 bases that match TRBD1. Germline loops: CDR1 SGHNT, CDR2 YYREEE (reference sequence). V was clipped by 3 bases and J by 3 bases; unmatched bases: 13. The CDR3 sequence is 18 residues long. The CDR3 loop reads CASSSGQGRSSSKNIQYF. CDR3 bases: TGTGCCAGCAGCTCTGGACAGGGGAGGTCCTCAAGCAAAAACATTCAGTACTTC. Together with reference TRBV5-4 and TRBJ2-4, the CDR3 gives the full variable domain: ETGVTQSPTHLIKTRGQQVTLRCSSQSGHNTVSWYQQALGQGPQFIFQYYREEENGRGNFPPRFSGLQFPNYSSELNVNALELDDSALYLCASSSGQGRSSSKNIQYFGAGTRLSVL.

The chain employs TRBV12-3 or TRBV12-4 and TRBJ1-1; weak D call: TRBD1 (6 bases). V gave up 2 bases and J gave up 8 bases, with 12 bases separating them. The CDR3 totals 13 residues. The CDR3 DNA sequence: TGTGCCAGCAGTTTACACAGGGCCAGGGAAGCTTTCTTT. This translates into CASSLHRAREAFF.

This clone was observed a single time. The chain uses TRBV5-1 and TRBJ1-3; D is unresolved. Trimming pared 0 bases from V and 0 bases from J, leaving 7 bases between. The CDR3 runs to 15 residues. Germline CDR1 is SGHRS and CDR2 is YFSETQ. The CDR3 is CASSLGSGSGNTIYF. The DNA for the CDR3 is TGCGCCAGCAGCTTGGGCTCCGGCTCTGGAAACACCATATATTTT.

The gene calls are TRBV3-1 (or the pseudogene TRBV3-2) and TRBJ1-5; tentatively, D is TRBD1 (5 bases). Germline V CDR1 and CDR2: LGHDT, YNNKEL (reference sequence). This CDR3 spans 15 amino acids. The V end was cut by 0 bases, the J end by 7 bases, with 13 bases between. The CDR3 reads CASSQDRRGGQPQHF. The DNA for the CDR3 is TGTGCCAGCAGCCAAGATAGGAGGGGAGGACAGCCCCAGCATTTT.

This clone occurred once. The chain combines TRBV3-1 (or the pseudogene TRBV3-2) with TRBJ1-2, with TRBD1 as a possible D gene (5 bases). CDR3 length: 13 amino acids. V was cut by 2 bases and J by 4 bases, with 8 bases left in between. The germline V gene has CDR1 LGHDT and CDR2 YNNKEL (reference sequence). The CDR3 nucleotides read TGTGCCAGCAGCCAACAGGGCATCTATGGCTACACCTTC. Encoded protein: CASSQQGIYGYTF.

J is TRBJ1-2 and V is TRBV6-5, with TRBD1 matching over 7 bases. CDR1 and CDR2 (germline): MNHEY, SVGAGI. CDR3 length: 12 amino acids. Trimming cost V 8 bases and J 2 bases; bases outside gene matches: 2. CDR3 sequence reads: CASSQGNYGYTF. In nucleotides, the CDR3 is TGTGCCAGCTCACAGGGGAACTATGGCTACACCTTC.

The chain is built from TRBV4-1 and TRBJ1-5, with TRBD1 matching over 9 bases. V gave up 1 base and J gave up 6 bases; unmatched junction bases: 10. Germline CDR1 MGHRA, CDR2 YSYEKL. This CDR3 region has 17 residues. CDR3 coding DNA: TGCGCCAGCAGCCAAGGTGGGGGGACAGGGTCGGGTCAGCCCCAGCATTTT. Encoded protein: CASSQGGGTGSGQPQHF.

The chain couples TRBV30 to TRBJ1-4, with a weak D call TRBD1 (5 bases). CDR1 GTSNPN and CDR2 SVGIG come from the germline V gene (reference sequence). The CDR3 contains 16 residues. V lost 0 bases, J lost 8 bases, and 19 bases lay in between. CDR3 residues: CAWSVQVKGFDEKLFF. In DNA form, the CDR3 reads TGTGCCTGGAGTGTACAAGTAAAGGGGTTTGACGAAAAACTGTTTTTT.

Only one count was recorded for this clone. The chain has TRBV9 and TRBJ2-1, with TRBD1 identical over 8 bases. Germline V gene lookup returns CDR1 SGDLS and CDR2 YYNGEE. Trimming at V came to 4 bases and at J to 6 bases, leaving 6 bases not matched to a gene. CDR3 length equals 14 residues. CDR3 nucleotides: TGTGCCAGCAGCTCCCGGACAGGGACCAATGAGCAGTTCTTC. This translates into CASSSRTGTNEQFF.

The chain couples TRBV30 to TRBJ1-2; D uncertain. CDR1 GTSNPN and CDR2 SVGIG come from the germline V gene (reference sequence). The V and J ends lost 0 bases and 0 bases respectively, with 11 bases between them. This CDR3 region has 15 residues. The CDR3 region has the DNA TGTGCCTGGAGTGTAGGCCGATGGGCTAACTATGGCTACACCTTC. This codes for CAWSVGRWANYGYTF.

V gene TRBV20-1 combines with J gene TRBJ2-1; the D gene is possibly TRBD2 (6 bases). Germline CDR1 DFQATT, CDR2 SNEGSKA (reference sequence). This CDR3 comprises 10 residues. The CDR3 nucleotides read TGCAGGGGACGGGAGAATGAGCAGTTCTTC. Translating gives CRGRENEQFF.

The V and J genes are TRBV6-5 and TRBJ2-5, with a weak D call TRBD2 (6 bases). The CDR3 covers 13 residues. The V end was cut by 2 bases, the J end by 5 bases, with 9 bases between. The germline gives CDR1 MNHEY, CDR2 SVGAGI. The CDR3 nucleotides read TGTGCCAGCAGTTACGCGGGGCGGGAGACCCAGTACTTC. Its protein product is CASSYAGRETQYF.

The V and J genes are TRBV12-3 or TRBV12-4 and TRBJ2-1; D may be TRBD2 (6 bases). V gave up 1 base and J gave up 10 bases, with 8 bases separating them. CDR3 length equals 12 residues. The CDR3 DNA follows: TGTGCCAGCAGTTTAGGGGGGGTCGAGCAGTTCTTC. The encoded protein is CASSLGGVEQFF.

This chain links TRBV18 with TRBJ1-2, with D perhaps TRBD1 (5 bases). Germline lookup yields CDR1 KGHSH and CDR2 LQKENI. CDR3 length: 15 residues. Trimming removed 3 bases from V and 2 bases from J, with 13 bases in between. The CDR3 loop is CASSPIQGTNYGYTF. CDR3 in DNA: TGTGCCAGCTCACCTATCCAGGGAACCAACTATGGCTACACCTTC.

The V call is TRBV2, the J call TRBJ2-7; 11 bases map to TRBD2. The junction had 8 bases not matched to a gene; V was cut back by 4 bases and J by 3 bases. The CDR3 runs to 16 residues. CDR1 is SNHLY, CDR2 FYNNEI, per germline. CDR3 residues: CASSGSLAGEFYEQYF. The CDR3 DNA sequence: TGTGCCAGCAGTGGGTCACTAGCGGGAGAGTTCTACGAGCAGTACTTC. The full variable domain, in which reference TRBV2 and TRBJ2-7 provide the parts outside the CDR3, is EPEVTQTPSHQVTQMGQEVILRCVPISNHLYFYWYRQILGQKVEFLVSFYNNEISEKSEIFDDQFSVERPDGSNFTLKIRSTKLEDSAMYFCASSGSLAGEFYEQYFGPGTRLTVT.

The chain couples TRBV10-3 to TRBJ1-2, with D uncertain. Trimming stripped 6 bases from V and 7 bases from J, with 15 bases between. CDR1 is ENHRY, CDR2 SYGVKD, per germline. The CDR3 runs 13 residues. The CDR3: CAISQTTVGGYTF. In DNA form, the CDR3 reads TGTGCCATCAGCCAAACGACTGTCGGTGGCTACACCTTC.

The count of this clone is one. This chain links TRBV5-1 with TRBJ2-3, with 11 nucleotides matching TRBD2. Per germline, CDR1 SGHRS and CDR2 YFSETQ. Trimming took 0 bases from V and 5 from J; bases not matched to a gene: 2. This CDR3 is built from 15 residues. CDR3 sequence (DNA): TGCGCCAGCAGCTTGGGACTAGCGGGACGAGATACGCAGTATTTT. Amino acid sequence: CASSLGLAGRDTQYF.